The clone carrying this T cell receptor beta chain was recorded a few times. Trimming shortened V by 4 bases and J by 2 bases, and 15 bases separated the two germline ends. This CDR3 is 15 amino acids long. Germline V CDR1 and CDR2: MNHNS, SASEGT. The data stem from a study of cytomegalovirus exposure and HLA in healthy donors. PCR was performed using 60 Vbeta and 13 Jbeta primers. TCRdb's copy holds only in-frame clones and misses some; the assay was immunoSEQ multiplex PCR. This table holds some 140,000 clones, around 72% found once. This receptor was obtained from a man aged 50-59 years in good health and CMV-seropositive. The sequenced material came from PBMCs. This rearrangement joins TRBV6-1 to TRBJ2-7, with D perhaps TRBD2 (5 bases). The CDR3 region has the DNA TGTGCCAGCAGTGTACGGGGTGGGTCGCCCTACGAGCAGTACTTC. Translated: CASSVRGGSPYEQYF.